This T cell receptor beta chain derives from a study of CD8+CD57+ T cells in acquired aplastic anemia. Study information: The DNA of sorted CD4+ and CD8+ cells averaged 3.2 ug. Study results and limitations: Over 25 shared CD8+ CDR3s appeared highly expressed within patients' immunodominant clones.

In patients chosen for sequencing, flow cytometry had shown CD8+CD57+ cell expansion. Patients, without exception, had severe acquired aplastic anemia. Therapy had not been given to patients before blood sampling. Genomic DNA provided the template from which TCR beta VDJ and CDR3 profiles were obtained. TCRdb re-called the reads through MiXCR, storing one row per CDR3 protein. This table holds fewer than 250,000 distinct CDR3 sequences, around 45% found once. The CDR3 sequence is 12 residues long. Trimming removed 2 bases at V and 3 bases at J, with 8 bases between. Germline V lookup: CDR1 SQVTM, CDR2 ANQGSEA. With regard to this clonotype: The antigen remains undetermined.

This receptor was taken from a human donor with aplastic anemia. The sequenced sample was sorted CD4+, CD8+, or CD8+CD57+ T cells (not recorded which) from PBMCs. The rearrangement links TRBV29-1 to TRBJ2-7; no clear D gene. The CDR3 nucleotides read TGCAGCGTTGAACGGCCGGGCTACGAGCAGTACTTC. It specifies CSVERPGYEQYF.